The clone carrying this T cell receptor beta chain came up many times. By 5'RACE template switching, TCR cDNA was produced, with a universal primer site and UMIs added in the process. TCRdb independently ran MiXCR on the 5' RACE reads; one entry per CDR3 protein. The table lists more than 35,000 distinct CDR3 sequences, roughly 7.1% of them singletons. The entry originates in a study of T cells after yellow fever vaccination. Study context: It was SMART-Seq v4 Ultra Low Input that prepared the fractions with low cell numbers. General study points: Researchers report a weaker secondary response that nonetheless peaked faster, day 5 versus 15. The CD4 compartment and the CD8 compartment contained a small share of clonotypes in common.

Germline CDR1 is SGHVS and CDR2 is FNYEAQ. V shed 1 base and J shed 6 bases, with 6 bases lying between them. This CDR3 comprises 13 residues. Material: CD8+ T cells not binding an NS4B(214-222) dextramer, sorted from PBMCs, obtained 45 days after the yellow fever booster vaccination. The V call is TRBV7-6, the J call TRBJ1-4, with D unresolved. The TCR was taken from a man aged 25-45 years who received the YFV17D yellow fever vaccine. The DNA of the CDR3 is TGTGCCAGCAGCTTAGACAGCTATGAAAAACTGTTTTTT. This encodes CASSLDSYEKLFF.